One and the same sample provided the 16 T cell receptor beta chains below, sequenced in a study of OX40 agonist ivuxolimab in advanced cancers. Sequencing was performed with immunoSEQ multiplex PCR; in TCRdb, only in-frame clones are kept and a portion is missing. The sample holds around 76,000 clones; under 80% are singletons and the top ten take approximately 5%. Sequenced material: CD4+ or CD8+ T cells sorted from blood, taken in a trial of the OX40 agonist ivuxolimab. These receptors came from an adult with an advanced solid tumor such as melanoma, head and neck, liver or kidney cancer.

This clone was picked up one time. The J gene is TRBJ2-2, the V gene TRBV7-6; TRBD1 aligns across 12 bases. The CDR3 spans 15 residues. The V gene end was trimmed by 7 bases and the J gene end by 5 bases; junction bases not matched to a gene: 5. Per germline, CDR1 SGHVS and CDR2 FNYEAQ. Written as DNA, the CDR3 is TGTGCCAGCACTCCGGGACAGGGGGCGACCGGGGAGCTGTTTTTT. It yields the protein CASTPGQGATGELFF.

The chain uses TRBV6-1 and TRBJ2-5, with 11 bases that match TRBD2. This CDR3 region has 16 residues. Trimming took 2 bases from V and 5 from J; bases not matched to a gene: 7. Germline lookup yields CDR1 MNHNS and CDR2 SASEGT. The CDR3 sequence: CASSEKRGLAEETQYF. The CDR3 DNA reads TGTGCCAGCAGTGAAAAAAGGGGACTAGCGGAGGAGACCCAGTACTTC.

The DNA of the CDR3 is TGTGCCAGTAGGGATTTTTGGGCGGGGGAGCTGTTTTTT. Amino acids: CASRDFWAGELFF. J is TRBJ2-2 and V is TRBV19; D unresolved. V was clipped by 6 bases and J by 8 bases, with 13 bases between them. The V gene's germline CDR1 is LNHDA and CDR2 SQIVND (reference sequence). CDR3 size: 13 residues. Together with reference TRBV19 and TRBJ2-2, the CDR3 gives the full variable domain: DGGITQSPKYLFRKEGQNVTLSCEQNLNHDAMYWYRQDPGQGLRLIYYSQIVNDFQKGDIAEGYSVSREKKESFPLTVTSAQKNPTAFYLCASRDFWAGELFFGEGSRLTVL.

The table lists this clone with a count of one. CDR3 in amino acids: CAWSVNSNQPQHF. The CDR3 DNA reads as TGTGCCTGGAGTGTAAACAGCAATCAGCCCCAGCATTTT. V gene TRBV30 combines with J gene TRBJ1-5; no definite D call. This CDR3 comprises 13 residues. V lost 0 bases and J 1 base, leaving 4 bases between the germline ends. Germline CDR1 reads GTSNPN; CDR2 reads SVGIG (reference sequence).

The chain has TRBV10-3 and TRBJ2-3; 13 nucleotides line up with TRBD2. From germline, CDR1 is ENHRY and CDR2 SYGVKD. V gave up 0 bases and J gave up 10 bases; unmatched junction bases: 4. The CDR3 has 15 residues. The CDR3 reads CAISESATSGGSQYF. CDR3 sequence (DNA): TGTGCCATCAGTGAGTCGGCGACTAGCGGGGGGTCGCAGTATTTT.

The chain recombines TRBV5-1 with TRBJ2-7, with TRBD2 matching 7 bases. V shed 4 bases and J 2 bases; nucleotides not matched to a gene: 6. The CDR3 sequence is 14 residues long. Germline V gene sequence: CDR1 SGHRS, CDR2 YFSETQ. CDR3 sequence (DNA): TGCGCCAGCAGCCCTGGACTAGAACCCTACGAGCAGTACTTC. The encoded protein is CASSPGLEPYEQYF.

This sequence joins TRBV5-4 and TRBJ2-3; D gene ambiguous. Germline CDR1 SGHNT, CDR2 YYREEE (reference sequence). V gave up 2 bases and J gave up 2 bases, with 12 bases separating them. The CDR3 totals 15 residues. The CDR3 DNA follows: TGTGCCAGCAGCTTAAAGGCAGGCGCCACAGATACGCAGTATTTT. Its protein product is CASSLKAGATDTQYF.

V and J are TRBV27 and TRBJ2-1, with D perhaps matching TRBD2 (5 bases). Per germline, CDR1 MNHEY and CDR2 SMNVEV (reference sequence). V was pared by 0 bases and J by 12 bases, with 12 bases between. The CDR3 sequence is 13 residues long. Written as DNA, the CDR3 is TGTGCCAGCAGTTTATCGCTCCGGGGAGCGCAGTTCTTC. Translated, it gives CASSLSLRGAQFF.

The chain uses TRBV11-2 and TRBJ1-1; TRBD1 is a possible D gene (6 bases). CDR3 length equals 14 residues. The V gene's germline CDR1 is SGHAT and CDR2 FQNNGV. V gave up 5 bases and J gave up 11 bases, with 21 bases separating them. The CDR3, as DNA: TGTGCCAGCAGCCCGGAAACAGGGAGGGGTGGCGCTTTCTTT. This translates into CASSPETGRGGAFF.

With regard to this clone: One end of the junction varies from germline; a read error may be responsible. Additional DNA sequences in this sample encode the identical CDR3. V gene TRBV7-2 combines with J gene TRBJ1-1, with 11 bases aligning to TRBD1. Looked up from germline, CDR1 is SGHTA and CDR2 is FQGNSA. This CDR3 region has 13 residues. CDR3 bases: TGTGCCAGTAGCTGGACAGGGGGCGGGGGAGCTTTCTTT. Residues: CASSWTGGGGAFF.

The gene calls are TRBV19 and TRBJ1-2; 8 bases match TRBD1. V lost 5 bases to trimming and J lost 8 bases; unmatched junction nucleotides: 7. Germline V gene sequence: CDR1 LNHDA, CDR2 SQIVND (reference sequence). CDR3 length: 13 amino acids. The CDR3 sequence: CASSLQGTGGYTF. The CDR3 nucleotides read TGTGCCAGTAGTCTACAGGGGACAGGAGGCTACACCTTC.

Details on this clone: This specimen includes other DNA sequences encoding the same CDR3. The V and J genes are TRBV18 and TRBJ1-1, with D perhaps matching TRBD1 (6 bases). V was shortened by 3 bases and J by 0 bases, with 11 bases between the two germline ends. This CDR3 spans 15 amino acids. The germline V gene has CDR1 KGHSH and CDR2 LQKENI. CDR3 in amino acids: CASSPGQGMNTEAFF. The CDR3, as DNA: TGTGCCAGCTCACCGGGGCAGGGGATGAACACTGAAGCTTTCTTT.

This clone was counted a few times. The J gene is TRBJ1-2, the V gene TRBV5-1; TRBD1 is a possible D gene (6 bases). The CDR3 spans 14 residues. The V end lost 4 bases, the J end lost 4 bases, and 14 bases lay between the germline ends. Germline lookup yields CDR1 SGHRS and CDR2 YFSETQ. DNA of the CDR3: TGCGCCAGCAGCCAAAGACAGGACGGCTATGGCTACACCTTC. It specifies CASSQRQDGYGYTF.

The rearrangement uses TRBV6-6 and TRBJ2-1; 8 nucleotides align to TRBD2. The V gene end was trimmed by 5 bases and the J gene end by 5 bases; junction bases not matched to a gene: 11. In germline, CDR1 is MNHNY, CDR2 SVGAGI (reference sequence). The CDR3 runs 16 residues. The CDR3 reads CASSGAQRGSHNEQFF. CDR3 nucleotides: TGTGCCAGCAGTGGGGCTCAGCGGGGGTCTCACAATGAGCAGTTCTTC.

V usage is TRBV7-6 and J usage is TRBJ2-5; TRBD1 agrees at 9 bases. The CDR3 has 18 residues. Germline-derived CDR1 and CDR2 are SGHVS and FNYEAQ. V trimming: 5 bases; J trimming: 5 bases; junction bases outside the gene matches: 18. CDR3 DNA: TGTGCCAGCAGCGCGAGGGGACAAACAGGGGGCTCCCGGGAGACCCAGTACTTC. Protein product: CASSARGQTGGSRETQYF.

This clone was seen only a few times. The CDR3 DNA reads as TGTGCCAGCAGTAGAGGGACAGAATACGAGCAGTACTTC. The encoded protein is CASSRGTEYEQYF. The chain joins TRBV6-1 to TRBJ2-7, with 7 bases that match TRBD1. There are 13 residues in the CDR3. Germline V gives CDR1 MNHNS, CDR2 SASEGT. V shed 5 bases and J 4 bases; nucleotides not matched to a gene: 5.